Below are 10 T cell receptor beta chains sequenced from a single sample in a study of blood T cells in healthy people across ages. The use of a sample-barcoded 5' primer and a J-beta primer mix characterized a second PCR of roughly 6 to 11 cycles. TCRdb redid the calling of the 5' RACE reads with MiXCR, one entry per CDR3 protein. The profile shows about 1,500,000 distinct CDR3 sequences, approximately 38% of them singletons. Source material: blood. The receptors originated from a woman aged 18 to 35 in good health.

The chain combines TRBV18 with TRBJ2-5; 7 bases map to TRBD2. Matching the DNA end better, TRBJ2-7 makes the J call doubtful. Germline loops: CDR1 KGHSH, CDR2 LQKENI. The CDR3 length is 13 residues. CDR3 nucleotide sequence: TGTGCCAGCTCACCGACGGGGGAGGGCGAGCAGTACTTC. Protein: CASSPTGEGEQYF.

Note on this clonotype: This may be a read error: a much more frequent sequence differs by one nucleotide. The CDR3 coding sequence is TGTGCCAGCAGTCGCTACTACGAGCAGTTCTTC. It translates to CASSRYYEQFF. This chain uses TRBV28 with TRBJ2-1; D is unresolved. Per the germline V gene, CDR1 is MDHEN and CDR2 is SYDVKM. Trimming stripped 5 bases from V and 10 bases from J, with 9 bases between. There are 11 residues in the CDR3.

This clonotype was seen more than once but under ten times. In DNA, the CDR3 is TGCGCCAGCACACGGGGGACAGCCAACACTGAAGCTTTCTTT. Its translation: CASTRGTANTEAFF. The chain couples TRBV5-1 to TRBJ1-1, with 7 bases lining up with TRBD1. The germline CDR1 and CDR2 sequences are SGHRS and YFSETQ. V shed 6 bases and J 2 bases; nucleotides not matched to a gene: 7. There are 14 residues in the CDR3.

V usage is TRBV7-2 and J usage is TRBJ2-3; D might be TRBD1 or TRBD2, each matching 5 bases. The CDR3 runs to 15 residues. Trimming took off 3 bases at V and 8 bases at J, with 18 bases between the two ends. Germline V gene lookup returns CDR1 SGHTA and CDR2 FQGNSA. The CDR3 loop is CASSLISFIGGTQYF. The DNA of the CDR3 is TGTGCCAGCAGCTTGATTAGCTTTATTGGGGGTACGCAGTATTTT.

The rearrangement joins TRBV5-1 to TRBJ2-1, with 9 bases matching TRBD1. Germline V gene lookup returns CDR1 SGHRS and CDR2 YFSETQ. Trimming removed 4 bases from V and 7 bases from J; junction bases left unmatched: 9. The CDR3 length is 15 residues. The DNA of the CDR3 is TGCGCCAGCAGCCTGGGGGGACAGGGTGAGAATGAGCAGTTCTTC. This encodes CASSLGGQGENEQFF. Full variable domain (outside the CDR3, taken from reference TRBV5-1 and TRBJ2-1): KAGVTQTPRYLIKTRGQQVTLSCSPISGHRSVSWYQQTPGQGLQFLFEYFSETQRNKGNFPGRFSGRQFSNSRSEMNVSTLELGDSALYLCASSLGGQGENEQFFGPGTRLTVL.

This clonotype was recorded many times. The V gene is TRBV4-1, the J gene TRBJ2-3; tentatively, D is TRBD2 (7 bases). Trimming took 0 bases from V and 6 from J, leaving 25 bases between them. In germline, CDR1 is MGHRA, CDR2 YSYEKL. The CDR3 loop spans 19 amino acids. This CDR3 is CASSQERSSLGGHLDTQYF. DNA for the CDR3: TGCGCCAGCAGCCAAGAAAGGTCAAGCCTGGGGGGGCATTTGGATACGCAGTATTTT.

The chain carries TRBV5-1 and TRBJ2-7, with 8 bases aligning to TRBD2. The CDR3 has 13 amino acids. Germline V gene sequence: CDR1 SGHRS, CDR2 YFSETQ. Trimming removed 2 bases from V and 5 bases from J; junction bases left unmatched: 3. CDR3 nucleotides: TGCGCCAGCAGCTTTAGCGGGATGGACGAGCAGTACTTC. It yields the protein CASSFSGMDEQYF.

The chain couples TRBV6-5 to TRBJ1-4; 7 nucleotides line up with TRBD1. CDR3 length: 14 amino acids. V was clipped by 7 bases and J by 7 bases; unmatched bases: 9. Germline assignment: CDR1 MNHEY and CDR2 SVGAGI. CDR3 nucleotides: TGTGCCAGCAAGGGGACAGCTTCAGGTGAAAAACTGTTTTTT. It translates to CASKGTASGEKLFF.

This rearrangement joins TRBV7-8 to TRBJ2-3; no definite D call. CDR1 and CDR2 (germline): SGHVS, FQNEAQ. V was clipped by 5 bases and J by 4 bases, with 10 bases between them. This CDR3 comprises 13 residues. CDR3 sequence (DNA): TGTGCCAGCAGCGAAACGCACTCAGATACGCAGTATTTT. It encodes CASSETHSDTQYF.

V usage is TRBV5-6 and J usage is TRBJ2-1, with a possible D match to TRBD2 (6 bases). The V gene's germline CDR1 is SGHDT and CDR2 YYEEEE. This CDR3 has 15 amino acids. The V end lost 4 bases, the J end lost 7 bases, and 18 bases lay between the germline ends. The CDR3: CASSPASDGGNEQFF. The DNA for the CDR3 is TGTGCCAGCAGCCCCGCTAGCGATGGTGGTAATGAGCAGTTCTTC.